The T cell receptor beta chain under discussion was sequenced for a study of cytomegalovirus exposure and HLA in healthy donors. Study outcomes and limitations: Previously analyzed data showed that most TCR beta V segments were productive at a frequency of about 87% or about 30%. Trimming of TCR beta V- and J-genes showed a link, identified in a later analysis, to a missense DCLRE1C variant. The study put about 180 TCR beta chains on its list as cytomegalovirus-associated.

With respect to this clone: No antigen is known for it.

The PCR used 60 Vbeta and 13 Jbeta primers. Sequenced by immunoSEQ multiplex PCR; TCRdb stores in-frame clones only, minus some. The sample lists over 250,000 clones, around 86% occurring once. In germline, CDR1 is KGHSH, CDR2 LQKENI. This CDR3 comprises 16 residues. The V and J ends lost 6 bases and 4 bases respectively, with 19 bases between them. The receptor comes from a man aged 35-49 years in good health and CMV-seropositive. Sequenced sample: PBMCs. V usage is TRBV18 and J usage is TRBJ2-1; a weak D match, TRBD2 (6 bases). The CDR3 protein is CASSPRGVGTYNEQFF. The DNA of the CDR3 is TGTGCCAGCTCGCCGCGGGGCGTGGGGACTTACAATGAGCAGTTCTTC.